This T cell receptor (beta chain) was identified during a study of early T cells in non-severe SARS-CoV-2 infection. At the level of the study: Sequencing of bulk RNA from unsorted whole blood was done, without chain pairing.

CDR1 DFQATT and CDR2 SNEGSKA come from the germline V gene (reference sequence). The V and J ends lost 3 bases and 2 bases respectively, with 7 bases between them. This CDR3 contains 12 residues. In the library, individual cDNA molecules carried attached unique molecular identifiers. TCRdb itself ran the 5' RACE reads through MiXCR, one entry per CDR3 protein. Found here are about 26,000 distinct CDR3 sequences, roughly 4.6% of them singletons; the top ten hold less than 4%. The TCR originated in an adult who was a healthcare worker with PCR-confirmed SARS-CoV-2 infection or an uninfected control (not recorded which). The gene calls are TRBV20-1 and TRBJ1-2; D uncertain. The source material was whole blood. This CDR3 reads CSARAENYGYTF. The CDR3 nucleotides are TGCAGTGCTAGGGCGGAAAACTATGGCTACACCTTC.